This is a list of T cell receptor beta chains from one sample in a study of molecular identifiers for immune sequencing clone quantification. Each CDR3 protein gets one entry after TCRdb re-called the PCR reads with MiXCR. The sample contains 460,000 or so distinct CDR3 sequences, about a fifth of which appear only once. What was sequenced was naive CD8+ T cells from blood, with Jurkat cell RNA spiked in. The receptors originated from a human donor in good health. Some libraries in this study had Jurkat cell RNA spiked in. The CDR3 runs from the conserved cysteine through the conserved F or W. D genes are given only for firm matches. Size tells how often a clone was seen (once, few, many) or the class of an expanded clone, and some rows leave it out.

v_call: TRBV10-1
clone_size: .
d_call: TRBD1
j_call: TRBJ2-7
cdr3_aa: CASGQGDEQYF
cdr3_nt: TGCGCCAGCGGACAGGGGGACGAGCAGTACTTC

v_call: TRBV12-3/TRBV12-4
clone_size: few
d_call: .
j_call: TRBJ2-7
cdr3_aa: CASSWDVSSYEQYF
cdr3_nt: TGTGCCAGCAGTTGGGACGTGAGCTCCTACGAGCAGTACTTC

v_call: TRBV28
clone_size: many
d_call: TRBD2
j_call: TRBJ2-7
cdr3_aa: CASSHGPLAVEQYF
cdr3_nt: TGTGCCAGCAGCCACGGGCCACTAGCGGTCGAGCAGTACTTC

v_call: TRBV27
clone_size: few
d_call: .
j_call: TRBJ2-3
cdr3_aa: CASSSLAWDTQYF
cdr3_nt: TGTGCCAGCAGTTCTTTGGCTTGGGATACGCAGTATTTT

v_call: TRBV29-1
clone_size: many
d_call: .
j_call: TRBJ2-2
cdr3_aa: CSAEGGYHTGELFF
cdr3_nt: TGCAGCGCCGAAGGTGGCTATCACACCGGGGAGCTGTTTTTT

v_call: TRBV19
clone_size: .
d_call: TRBD1
j_call: TRBJ2-7
cdr3_aa: CASSFGGTGTYEQYF
cdr3_nt: TGTGCCAGTAGTTTCGGAGGGACAGGGACCTACGAGCAGTACTTC

v_call: TRBV7-6
clone_size: .
d_call: .
j_call: TRBJ1-1
cdr3_aa: CASSLRVGVNTEAFF
cdr3_nt: TGTGCCAGCAGCTTAAGGGTGGGCGTGAACACTGAAGCTTTCTTT

v_call: TRBV30
clone_size: .
d_call: .
j_call: TRBJ1-1
cdr3_aa: CAWSTSQGRGSDGAFF
cdr3_nt: TGTGCCTGGAGTACCTCACAGGGTAGAGGTTCGGACGGAGCTTTCTTT

v_call: TRBV6-1
clone_size: few
d_call: .
j_call: TRBJ2-7
cdr3_aa: CASSPSGGGVEQYF
cdr3_nt: TGTGCCAGCAGCCCCTCGGGTGGGGGAGTCGAGCAGTACTTC

v_call: TRBV11-2
clone_size: few
d_call: TRBD1
j_call: TRBJ2-1
cdr3_aa: CASSLAPKTGIYNEQFF
cdr3_nt: TGTGCCAGCAGCTTAGCCCCGAAGACAGGGATCTACAATGAGCAGTTCTTC

v_call: TRBV7-9
clone_size: many
d_call: TRBD2
j_call: TRBJ2-7
cdr3_aa: CASSLSSGPYEQYF
cdr3_nt: TGTGCCAGCAGCTTATCTAGCGGCCCCTACGAGCAGTACTTC

v_call: TRBV5-1
clone_size: few
d_call: TRBD2
j_call: TRBJ2-1
cdr3_aa: CASSHTGGSYNEQFF
cdr3_nt: TGCGCCAGCAGTCATACGGGGGGCTCCTACAATGAGCAGTTCTTC

v_call: TRBV27
clone_size: .
d_call: .
j_call: TRBJ1-1
cdr3_aa: CASSHSMVHTEAFF
cdr3_nt: TGTGCCAGCAGTCACTCTATGGTACACACTGAAGCTTTCTTT

v_call: TRBV30
clone_size: .
d_call: TRBD2
j_call: TRBJ2-2
cdr3_aa: CAWSVLGGAGELFF
cdr3_nt: TGTGCCTGGAGTGTACTGGGAGGGGCCGGGGAGCTGTTTTTT

v_call: TRBV10-2
clone_size: .
d_call: TRBD1
j_call: TRBJ2-2
cdr3_aa: CASSPTGPNTGELFF
cdr3_nt: TGCGCCAGCAGCCCGACAGGGCCGAACACCGGGGAGCTGTTTTTT

v_call: TRBV6-4
clone_size: .
d_call: .
j_call: TRBJ2-1
cdr3_aa: CASSDNNEQSF
cdr3_nt: TGTGCCAGCAGCGACAACAATGAGCAGTCCTTC

v_call: TRBV6-1
clone_size: few
d_call: .
j_call: TRBJ1-5
cdr3_aa: CASSPDIINQPQHF
cdr3_nt: TGTGCCAGCAGCCCGGACATAATCAATCAGCCCCAGCATTTT

v_call: TRBV5-8
clone_size: .
d_call: .
j_call: TRBJ1-2
cdr3_aa: CASSFGPVAVYGYTF
cdr3_nt: TGTGCCAGCAGCTTCGGACCGGTCGCTGTCTATGGCTACACCTTC

v_call: TRBV6-5
clone_size: few
d_call: TRBD1
j_call: TRBJ1-1
cdr3_aa: CASTYRGNTEAFF
cdr3_nt: TGTGCCAGCACATACAGGGGGAACACTGAAGCTTTCTTT

v_call: TRBV4-3
clone_size: few
d_call: TRBD1
j_call: TRBJ1-2
cdr3_aa: CASSQDPSSGTGSLWGYTF
cdr3_nt: TGCGCCAGCAGCCAAGATCCATCTTCCGGGACAGGGTCATTGTGGGGCTACACCTTC

v_call: TRBV7-9
clone_size: .
d_call: TRBD1
j_call: TRBJ1-1
cdr3_aa: CASSLGLGGRGLMNTEAFF
cdr3_nt: TGTGCCAGCAGCTTAGGGCTGGGCGGCAGGGGGCTTATGAACACTGAAGCTTTCTTT

v_call: TRBV9
clone_size: .
d_call: TRBD1
j_call: TRBJ2-5
cdr3_aa: CASSVGIRDRDETQYF
cdr3_nt: TGTGCCAGCAGCGTAGGAATAAGGGACAGGGATGAGACCCAGTACTTC

v_call: TRBV19
clone_size: few
d_call: .
j_call: TRBJ2-3
cdr3_aa: CASSIDPKTGPDTQYF
cdr3_nt: TGTGCCAGTAGTATAGACCCGAAGACGGGCCCCGATACGCAGTATTTT

v_call: TRBV6-1
clone_size: .
d_call: .
j_call: TRBJ1-5
cdr3_aa: CASSEERYSNQPRHF
cdr3_nt: TGTGCCAGCAGTGAAGAAAGGTATAGCAATCAGCCCCGGCATTTT

v_call: TRBV11-2
clone_size: .
d_call: .
j_call: TRBJ2-6
cdr3_aa: CASSSPKGFSGANVLTF
cdr3_nt: TGTGCCAGCAGCTCGCCAAAAGGGTTCTCTGGGGCCAACGTCCTGACTTTC

v_call: TRBV29-1
clone_size: many
d_call: .
j_call: TRBJ1-1
cdr3_aa: CSVEGRGPEAFF
cdr3_nt: TGCAGCGTTGAAGGCAGAGGGCCTGAAGCTTTCTTT

v_call: TRBV14
clone_size: few
d_call: .
j_call: TRBJ2-7
cdr3_aa: CASSQVTASIYEQYF
cdr3_nt: TGTGCCAGCAGCCAAGTAACGGCATCTATCTACGAGCAGTACTTC

v_call: TRBV4-1
clone_size: .
d_call: TRBD1
j_call: TRBJ2-7
cdr3_aa: CASSLETGALSYEQYF
cdr3_nt: TGCGCCAGCAGCCTGGAGACAGGGGCTCTCTCCTACGAGCAGTACTTC

v_call: TRBV28
clone_size: many
d_call: .
j_call: TRBJ2-3
cdr3_aa: CASSLFGFSSTDTQYF
cdr3_nt: TGTGCCAGCAGTTTATTTGGGTTTTCTAGCACAGATACGCAGTATTTT

v_call: TRBV7-3
clone_size: many
d_call: .
j_call: TRBJ2-3
cdr3_aa: CASSLNGRSSTDTQYF
cdr3_nt: TGTGCCAGCAGCTTAAACGGTCGGAGTAGCACAGATACGCAGTATTTT

v_call: TRBV28
clone_size: many
d_call: .
j_call: TRBJ2-7
cdr3_aa: CASSFVHRIYEQYF
cdr3_nt: TGTGCCAGCAGTTTCGTCCACCGTATCTACGAGCAGTACTTC

v_call: TRBV4-3
clone_size: few
d_call: TRBD1
j_call: TRBJ1-2
cdr3_aa: CASSQDSRDRVYGYTF
cdr3_nt: TGCGCCAGCAGCCAAGATTCCCGGGACAGGGTCTATGGCTACACCTTC

v_call: TRBV7-2
clone_size: .
d_call: .
j_call: TRBJ2-1
cdr3_aa: CASSLAKEGIDEQFF
cdr3_nt: TGTGCCAGCAGCTTAGCTAAGGAGGGGATTGATGAGCAGTTCTTC

v_call: TRBV5-5
clone_size: many
d_call: .
j_call: TRBJ2-5
cdr3_aa: CASRQETAYQETQYF
cdr3_nt: TGTGCCAGCAGACAAGAAACAGCTTACCAAGAGACCCAGTACTTC

v_call: TRBV18
clone_size: many
d_call: .
j_call: TRBJ2-5
cdr3_aa: CASSPGTGLVETQYF
cdr3_nt: TGTGCCAGCTCACCAGGAACAGGCTTGGTCGAGACCCAGTACTTC

v_call: TRBV6-1
clone_size: .
d_call: .
j_call: TRBJ1-5
cdr3_aa: CASSELVINQPQHF
cdr3_nt: TGTGCCAGCAGTGAATTAGTAATCAATCAGCCCCAGCATTTT

v_call: TRBV7-9
clone_size: .
d_call: .
j_call: TRBJ2-4
cdr3_aa: CASSSGREGDLAKNIQYF
cdr3_nt: TGTGCCAGCAGCTCAGGCCGTGAGGGCGACTTAGCCAAAAACATTCAGTACTTC

v_call: TRBV7-9
clone_size: .
d_call: .
j_call: TRBJ2-7
cdr3_aa: CASSLALGGTYEQYF
cdr3_nt: TGTGCCAGCAGCTTAGCTCTGGGTGGGACCTACGAGCAGTACTTC

v_call: TRBV6-2/TRBV6-3
clone_size: .
d_call: .
j_call: TRBJ2-5
cdr3_aa: CASSRELTATPVESQYF
cdr3_nt: TGTGCCAGCAGTCGTGAACTTACAGCCACACCGGTGGAGTCCCAGTACTTC

v_call: TRBV7-9
clone_size: many
d_call: TRBD1
j_call: TRBJ1-1
cdr3_aa: CASSFSLGGQANEAFF
cdr3_nt: TGTGCCAGCAGCTTTTCCCTTGGCGGACAGGCAAATGAAGCTTTCTTT

v_call: TRBV5-5
clone_size: many
d_call: .
j_call: TRBJ2-7
cdr3_aa: CASSLDTPTEQYF
cdr3_nt: TGTGCCAGCAGCTTGGATACTCCAACCGAGCAGTACTTC

v_call: TRBV6-2/TRBV6-3
clone_size: .
d_call: TRBD2
j_call: TRBJ2-7
cdr3_aa: CASSYGPGGPKQYF
cdr3_nt: TGTGCCAGCAGTTACGGCCCGGGAGGCCCTAAGCAGTACTTC

v_call: TRBV29-1
clone_size: .
d_call: TRBD1
j_call: TRBJ2-1
cdr3_aa: CSVDGTAAYNEQFF
cdr3_nt: TGCAGCGTTGATGGGACAGCCGCCTACAATGAGCAGTTCTTC

v_call: TRBV7-9
clone_size: .
d_call: .
j_call: TRBJ1-5
cdr3_aa: CASSPGLGSNQPQHF
cdr3_nt: TGTGCCAGCAGCCCGGGGCTAGGCAGCAATCAGCCCCAGCATTTT

v_call: TRBV12-3/TRBV12-4
clone_size: many
d_call: TRBD1
j_call: TRBJ2-3
cdr3_aa: CASSLRQGLDTQYF
cdr3_nt: TGTGCCAGCAGTCTTCGACAGGGGTTAGATACGCAGTATTTT

v_call: TRBV29-1
clone_size: many
d_call: .
j_call: TRBJ1-5
cdr3_aa: CSSWDGNSNQPQHF
cdr3_nt: TGCAGCTCCTGGGACGGTAATAGCAATCAGCCCCAGCATTTT

v_call: TRBV7-2
clone_size: many
d_call: .
j_call: TRBJ1-1
cdr3_aa: CASSLAGALNTEAFF
cdr3_nt: TGTGCCAGCAGCTTAGCCGGGGCTCTGAACACTGAAGCTTTCTTT

v_call: TRBV28
clone_size: many
d_call: TRBD1
j_call: TRBJ2-2
cdr3_aa: CASKSGTGAGELFF
cdr3_nt: TGTGCCAGCAAGTCAGGAACAGGGGCCGGGGAGCTGTTTTTT